This T cell receptor beta chain was retrieved from a study of T cells in Graves' hyperthyroidism and ophthalmopathy. The table lists this clonotype with many counts. Its cognate antigen is unknown. It was RNA transcripts that yielded the amplified TCR beta CDR3 regions. The HTBI primer set drove a first-round RT-PCR of the TCR CDR3. A single record per CDR3 protein comes from TCRdb applying MiXCR to the multiplex PCR reads. The table includes about 600,000 distinct CDR3 sequences, roughly 15% detected once. Study observations and caveats: Classification by a 13 V-J model distinguished ophthalmopathy from stable hyperthyroidism.

V shed 6 bases and J 5 bases; nucleotides not matched to a gene: 5. From germline, CDR1 is SQVTM and CDR2 ANQGSEA. This CDR3 spans 12 amino acids. This TCR derives from a woman aged 45 to 65 with Graves' ophthalmopathy. Sequenced: blood. This chain links TRBV29-1 with TRBJ1-1, with TRBD1 matching 8 bases. The DNA for the CDR3 is TGCAGCGTCCGGACAGGGAGTACTGAAGCTTTCTTT. Translating it yields CSVRTGSTEAFF.